This TCR beta chain originates from a study of cytomegalovirus exposure and HLA in healthy donors. About this clone: Its specificity is not known.

This CDR3 is built from 14 residues. V was pared by 2 bases and J by 5 bases, with 4 bases of the junction left unmatched. Germline CDR1 reads GTSNPN; CDR2 reads SVGIG (reference sequence). Study findings and constraints: Sequencing likely generated an artifact that appeared as a cluster of highly shared sequence variants.

Primers included in the PCR were 60 Vbeta and 13 Jbeta primers. The assay was immunoSEQ multiplex PCR, and TCRdb's table has in-frame clones only and misses some. The sample has under 200,000 clones, 60% to 80% seen once. This sequence originates from a woman between 40 and 55 years old in good health and CMV-seropositive. Sequencing was carried out using PBMCs. V usage is TRBV30 and J usage is TRBJ2-2, with TRBD2 matching 8 bases. CDR3 nucleotides: TGTGCCTGGAGTCGGGAGGGGCTAACCGGGGAGCTGTTTTTT. Its translation: CAWSREGLTGELFF.